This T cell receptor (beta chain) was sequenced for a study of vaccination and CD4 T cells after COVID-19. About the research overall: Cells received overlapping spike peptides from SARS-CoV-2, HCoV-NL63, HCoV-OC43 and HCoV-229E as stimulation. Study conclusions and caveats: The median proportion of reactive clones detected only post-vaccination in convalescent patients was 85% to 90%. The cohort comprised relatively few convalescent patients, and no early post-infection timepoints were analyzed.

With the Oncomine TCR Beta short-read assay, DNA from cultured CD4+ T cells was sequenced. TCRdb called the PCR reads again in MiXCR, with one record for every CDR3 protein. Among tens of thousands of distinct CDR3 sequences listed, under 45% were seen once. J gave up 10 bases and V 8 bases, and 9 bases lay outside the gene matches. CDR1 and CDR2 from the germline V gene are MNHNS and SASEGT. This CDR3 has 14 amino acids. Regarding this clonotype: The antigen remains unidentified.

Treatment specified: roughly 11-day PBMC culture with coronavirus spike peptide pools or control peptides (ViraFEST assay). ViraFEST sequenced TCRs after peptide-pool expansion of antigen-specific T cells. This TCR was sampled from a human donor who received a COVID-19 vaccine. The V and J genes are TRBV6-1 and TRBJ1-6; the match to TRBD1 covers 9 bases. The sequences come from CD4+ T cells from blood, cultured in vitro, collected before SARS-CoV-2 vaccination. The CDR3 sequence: CASRRTGEGSPLHF. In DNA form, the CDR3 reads TGTGCCAGCCGCCGGACAGGGGAAGGGTCACCCCTCCACTTT.